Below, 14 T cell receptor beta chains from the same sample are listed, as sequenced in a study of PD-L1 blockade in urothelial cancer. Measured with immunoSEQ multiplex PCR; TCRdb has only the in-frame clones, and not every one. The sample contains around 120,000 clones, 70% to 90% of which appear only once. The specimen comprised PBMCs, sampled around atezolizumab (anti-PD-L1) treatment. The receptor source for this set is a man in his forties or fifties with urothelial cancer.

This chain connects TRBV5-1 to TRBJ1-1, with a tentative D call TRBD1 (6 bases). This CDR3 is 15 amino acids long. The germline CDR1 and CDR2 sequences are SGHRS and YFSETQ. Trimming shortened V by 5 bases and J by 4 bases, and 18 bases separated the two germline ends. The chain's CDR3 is CASRGTPQGFTEAFF. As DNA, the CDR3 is TGCGCCAGCAGAGGAACACCCCAGGGGTTCACTGAAGCTTTCTTT.

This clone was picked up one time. The CDR3 DNA reads as TGTGCCGCCACCGGACAGGGGAGCGACGAGCAGTACTTC. Translated, it gives CAATGQGSDEQYF. V usage is TRBV10-3 and J usage is TRBJ2-7; 9 nucleotides line up with TRBD1. V trimming: 11 bases; J trimming: 5 bases; junction bases outside the gene matches: 10. The CDR3 covers 13 residues. Germline lookup yields CDR1 ENHRY and CDR2 SYGVKD.

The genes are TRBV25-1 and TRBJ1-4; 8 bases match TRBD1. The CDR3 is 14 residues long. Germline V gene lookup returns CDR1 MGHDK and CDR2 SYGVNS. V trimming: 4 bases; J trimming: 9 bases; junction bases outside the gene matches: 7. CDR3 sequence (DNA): TGTGCCAGCAGTGGCCGACAGGGGTCCAAAAAACTGTTTTTT. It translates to CASSGRQGSKKLFF.

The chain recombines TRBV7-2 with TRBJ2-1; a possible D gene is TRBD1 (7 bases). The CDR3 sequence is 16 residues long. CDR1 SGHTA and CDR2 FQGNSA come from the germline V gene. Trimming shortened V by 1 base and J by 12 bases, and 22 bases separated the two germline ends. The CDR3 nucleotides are TGTGCCAGCAGCTTAGGCGGGACAGAGGGTCTCGGTGCGCAGTTCTTC. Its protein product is CASSLGGTEGLGAQFF.

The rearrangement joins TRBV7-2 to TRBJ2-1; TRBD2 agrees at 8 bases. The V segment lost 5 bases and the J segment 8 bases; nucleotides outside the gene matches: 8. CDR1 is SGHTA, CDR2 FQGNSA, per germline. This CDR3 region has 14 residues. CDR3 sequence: CASSPGLAGYEQFF. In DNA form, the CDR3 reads TGTGCCAGCAGCCCCGGCCTAGCGGGCTATGAGCAGTTCTTC.

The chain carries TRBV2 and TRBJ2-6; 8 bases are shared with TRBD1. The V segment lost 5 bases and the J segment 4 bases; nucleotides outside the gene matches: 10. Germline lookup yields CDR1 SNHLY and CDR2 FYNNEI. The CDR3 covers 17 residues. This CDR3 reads CASSLDRVSTGANVLTF. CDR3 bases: TGTGCCAGCAGTTTGGACAGGGTGAGCACCGGGGCCAACGTCCTGACTTTC.

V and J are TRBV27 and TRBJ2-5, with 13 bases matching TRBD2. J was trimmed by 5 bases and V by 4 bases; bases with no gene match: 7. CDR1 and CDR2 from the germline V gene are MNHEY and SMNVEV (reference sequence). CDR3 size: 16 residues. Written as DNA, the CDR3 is TGTGCCAGCAGTTCCACTAGCGGGAGGGCCTGGGAGACCCAGTACTTC. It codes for CASSSTSGRAWETQYF.

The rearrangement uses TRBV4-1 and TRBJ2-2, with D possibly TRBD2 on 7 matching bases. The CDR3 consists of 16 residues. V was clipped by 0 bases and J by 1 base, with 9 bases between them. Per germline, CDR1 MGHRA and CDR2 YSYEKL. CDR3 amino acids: CASSQEGGVNTGELFF. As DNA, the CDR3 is TGCGCCAGCAGCCAAGAAGGGGGGGTGAACACCGGGGAGCTGTTTTTT.

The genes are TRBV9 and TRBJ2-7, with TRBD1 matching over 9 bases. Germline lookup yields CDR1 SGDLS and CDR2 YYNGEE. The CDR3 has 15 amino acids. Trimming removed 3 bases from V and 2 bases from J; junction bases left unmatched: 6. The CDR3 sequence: CASSAFWTGAYEQYF. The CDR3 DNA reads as TGTGCCAGCAGCGCCTTTTGGACAGGGGCCTACGAGCAGTACTTC.

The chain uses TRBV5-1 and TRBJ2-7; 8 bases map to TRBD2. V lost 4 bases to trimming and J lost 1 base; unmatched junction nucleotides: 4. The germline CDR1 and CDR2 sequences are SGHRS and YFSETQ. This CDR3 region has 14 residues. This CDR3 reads CASSVAGWSYEQYF. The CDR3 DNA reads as TGCGCCAGCAGCGTAGCGGGGTGGTCCTACGAGCAGTACTTC.

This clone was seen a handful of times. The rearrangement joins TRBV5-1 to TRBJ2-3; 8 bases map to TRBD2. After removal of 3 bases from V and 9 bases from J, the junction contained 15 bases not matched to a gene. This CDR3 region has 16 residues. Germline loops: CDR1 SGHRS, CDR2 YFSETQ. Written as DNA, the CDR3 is TGCGCCAGCAGCTCGGGACTAGTGGGCAGTAGAGGCACGCAGTATTTT. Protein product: CASSSGLVGSRGTQYF.

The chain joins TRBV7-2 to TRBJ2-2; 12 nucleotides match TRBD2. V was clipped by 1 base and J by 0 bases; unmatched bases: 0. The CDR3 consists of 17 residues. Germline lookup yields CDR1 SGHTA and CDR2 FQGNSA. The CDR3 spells CASSLGLAGANTGELFF. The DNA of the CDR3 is TGTGCCAGCAGCTTAGGACTAGCGGGAGCGAACACCGGGGAGCTGTTTTTT.

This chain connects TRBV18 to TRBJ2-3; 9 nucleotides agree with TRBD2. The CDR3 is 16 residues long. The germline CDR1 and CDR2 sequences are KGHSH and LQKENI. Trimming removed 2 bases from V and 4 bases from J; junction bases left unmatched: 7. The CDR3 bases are TGTGCCAGCTCACCAAGTAGCGGGAGTATTTCAGATACGCAGTATTTT. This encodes CASSPSSGSISDTQYF.

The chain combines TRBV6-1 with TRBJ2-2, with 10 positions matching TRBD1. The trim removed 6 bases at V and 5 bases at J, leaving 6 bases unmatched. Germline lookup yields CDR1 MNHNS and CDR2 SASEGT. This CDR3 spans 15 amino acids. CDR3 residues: CASSPGGQGTGELFF. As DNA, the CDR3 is TGTGCCAGCAGCCCGGGGGGACAGGGGACCGGGGAGCTGTTTTTT.